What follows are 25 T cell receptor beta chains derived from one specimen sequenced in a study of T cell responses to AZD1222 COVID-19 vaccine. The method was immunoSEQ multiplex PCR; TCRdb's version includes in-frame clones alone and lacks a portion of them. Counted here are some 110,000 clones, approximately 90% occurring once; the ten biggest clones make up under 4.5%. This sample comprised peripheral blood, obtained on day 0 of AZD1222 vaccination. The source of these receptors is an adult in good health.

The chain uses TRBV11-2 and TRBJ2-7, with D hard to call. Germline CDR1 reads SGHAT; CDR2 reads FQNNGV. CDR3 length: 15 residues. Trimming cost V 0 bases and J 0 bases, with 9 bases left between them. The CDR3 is CASSLDFHSSYEQYF. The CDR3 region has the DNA TGTGCCAGCAGCTTAGATTTCCACAGCTCCTACGAGCAGTACTTC.

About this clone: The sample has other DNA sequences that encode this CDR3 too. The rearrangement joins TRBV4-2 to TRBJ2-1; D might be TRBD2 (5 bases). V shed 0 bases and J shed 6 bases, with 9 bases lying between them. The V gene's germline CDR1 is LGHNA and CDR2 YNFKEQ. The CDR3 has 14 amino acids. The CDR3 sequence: CASSQELGLNEQFF. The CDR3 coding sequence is TGTGCCAGCAGCCAAGAACTAGGGCTCAATGAGCAGTTCTTC.

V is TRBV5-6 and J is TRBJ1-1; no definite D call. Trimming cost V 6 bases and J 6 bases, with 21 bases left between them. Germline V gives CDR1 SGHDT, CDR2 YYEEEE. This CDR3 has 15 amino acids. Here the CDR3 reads CASKGRDYRSAEAFF. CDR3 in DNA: TGTGCCAGCAAGGGCCGAGACTACCGTAGCGCTGAAGCTTTCTTT.

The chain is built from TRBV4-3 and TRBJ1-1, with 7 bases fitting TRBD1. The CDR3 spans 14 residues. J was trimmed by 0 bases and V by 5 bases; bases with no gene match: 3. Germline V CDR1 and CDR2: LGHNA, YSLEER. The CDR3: CASSSDRLNTEAFF. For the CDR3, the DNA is TGCGCCAGCAGCTCGGACAGGCTGAACACTGAAGCTTTCTTT.

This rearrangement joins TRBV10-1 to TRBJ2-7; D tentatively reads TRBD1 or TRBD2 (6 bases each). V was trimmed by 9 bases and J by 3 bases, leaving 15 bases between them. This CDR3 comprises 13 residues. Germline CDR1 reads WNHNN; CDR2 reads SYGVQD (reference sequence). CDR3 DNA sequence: TGCGCCAGTTCAGAGGGGGGATACTACGAGCAGTACTTC. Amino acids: CASSEGGYYEQYF.

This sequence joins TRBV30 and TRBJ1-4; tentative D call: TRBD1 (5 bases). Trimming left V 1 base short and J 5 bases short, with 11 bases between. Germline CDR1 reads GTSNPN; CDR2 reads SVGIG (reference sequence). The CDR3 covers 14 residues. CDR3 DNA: TGTGCCTGGAGTGAGGGACGGGTAAATGAAAAACTGTTTTTT. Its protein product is CAWSEGRVNEKLFF.

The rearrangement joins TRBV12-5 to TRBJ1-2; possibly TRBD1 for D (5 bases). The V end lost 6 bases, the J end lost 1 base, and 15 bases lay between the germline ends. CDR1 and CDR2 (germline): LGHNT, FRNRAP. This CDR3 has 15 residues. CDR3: CASGPTRGINYGYTF. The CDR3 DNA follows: TGTGCTAGTGGCCCCACACGGGGGATTAACTATGGCTACACCTTC.

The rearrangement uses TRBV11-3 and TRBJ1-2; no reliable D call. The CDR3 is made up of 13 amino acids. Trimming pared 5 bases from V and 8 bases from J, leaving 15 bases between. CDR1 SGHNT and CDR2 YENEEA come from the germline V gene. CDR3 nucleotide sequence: TGTGCCAGCAGCCTGACCGCTGAGAGGGGCTACACCTTC. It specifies CASSLTAERGYTF.

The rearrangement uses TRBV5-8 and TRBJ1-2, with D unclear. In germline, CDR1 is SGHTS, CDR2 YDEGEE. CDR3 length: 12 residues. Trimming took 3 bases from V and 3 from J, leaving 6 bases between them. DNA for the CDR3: TGTGCCAGCAGCTCCACCGACTATGGCTACACCTTC. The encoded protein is CASSSTDYGYTF.

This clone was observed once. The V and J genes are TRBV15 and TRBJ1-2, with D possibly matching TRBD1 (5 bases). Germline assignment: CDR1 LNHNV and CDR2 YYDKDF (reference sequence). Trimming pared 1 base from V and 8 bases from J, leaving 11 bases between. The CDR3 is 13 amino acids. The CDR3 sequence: CATSRAGKNGYTF. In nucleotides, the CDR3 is TGTGCCACCAGCAGAGCAGGGAAAAACGGCTACACCTTC.

The CDR3 reads CATSLGLAGGETQYF. CDR3 coding DNA: TGTGCCACCAGCTTAGGACTAGCGGGGGGGGAGACCCAGTACTTC. The chain has TRBV24-1 and TRBJ2-5; 15 bases align to TRBD2. Losses at the gene ends were 7 bases for V and 5 bases for J; bases not matched to a gene: 4. The CDR3 has 15 amino acids. The germline V gene has CDR1 KGHDR and CDR2 SFDVKD.

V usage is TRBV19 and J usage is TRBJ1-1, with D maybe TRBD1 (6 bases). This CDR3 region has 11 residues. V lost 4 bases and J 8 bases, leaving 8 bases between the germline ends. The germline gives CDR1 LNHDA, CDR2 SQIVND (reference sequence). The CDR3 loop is CASSTGQEAFF. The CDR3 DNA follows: TGTGCCAGTAGTACCGGACAGGAAGCTTTCTTT.

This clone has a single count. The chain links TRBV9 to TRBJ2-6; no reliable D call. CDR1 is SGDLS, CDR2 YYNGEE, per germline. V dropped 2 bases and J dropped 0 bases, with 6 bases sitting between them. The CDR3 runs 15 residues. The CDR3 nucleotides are TGTGCCAGCAGCGTCAAGACCTCTGGGGCCAACGTCCTGACTTTC. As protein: CASSVKTSGANVLTF.

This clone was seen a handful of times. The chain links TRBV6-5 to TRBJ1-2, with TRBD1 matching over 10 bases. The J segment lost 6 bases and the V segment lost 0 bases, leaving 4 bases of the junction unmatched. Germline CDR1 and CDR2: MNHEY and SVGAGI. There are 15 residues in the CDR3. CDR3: CASSYSGQGWDGYTF. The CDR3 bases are TGTGCCAGCAGTTACTCGGGACAGGGGTGGGATGGCTACACCTTC.

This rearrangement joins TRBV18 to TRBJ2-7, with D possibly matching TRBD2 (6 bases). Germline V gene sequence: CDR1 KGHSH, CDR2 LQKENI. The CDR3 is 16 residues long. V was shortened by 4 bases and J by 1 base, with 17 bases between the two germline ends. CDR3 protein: CASSLPSGTESYEQYF. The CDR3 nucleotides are TGTGCCAGCTCACTTCCTTCGGGGACTGAATCCTACGAGCAGTACTTC.

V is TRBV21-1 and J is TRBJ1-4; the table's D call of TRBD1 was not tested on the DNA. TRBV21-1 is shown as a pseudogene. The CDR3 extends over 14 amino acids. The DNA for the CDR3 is TGTGCCAGCAGCAAAGCGGACAGGGGGGAAAAACTGTTTTTT. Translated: CASSKADRGEKLFF.

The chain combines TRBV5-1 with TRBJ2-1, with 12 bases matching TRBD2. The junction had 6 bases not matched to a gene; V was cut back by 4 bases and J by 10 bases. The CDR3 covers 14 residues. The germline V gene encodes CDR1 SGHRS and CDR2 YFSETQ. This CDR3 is CASSPGLAGPEQFF. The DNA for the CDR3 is TGCGCCAGCAGCCCCGGACTAGCGGGGCCAGAGCAGTTCTTC.

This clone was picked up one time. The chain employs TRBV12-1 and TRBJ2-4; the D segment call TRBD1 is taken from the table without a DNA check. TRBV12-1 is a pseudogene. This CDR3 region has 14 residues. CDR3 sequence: CASWDRGSKNIQYF. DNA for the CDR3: TGTGCCAGCTGGGACAGGGGATCAAAAAACATTCAGTACTTC.

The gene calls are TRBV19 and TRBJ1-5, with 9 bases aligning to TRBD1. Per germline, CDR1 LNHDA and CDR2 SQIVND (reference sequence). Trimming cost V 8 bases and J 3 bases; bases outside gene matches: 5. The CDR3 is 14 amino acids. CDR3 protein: CASLGQGLNQPQHF. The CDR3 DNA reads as TGTGCCAGTCTGGGACAGGGTCTCAATCAGCCCCAGCATTTT.

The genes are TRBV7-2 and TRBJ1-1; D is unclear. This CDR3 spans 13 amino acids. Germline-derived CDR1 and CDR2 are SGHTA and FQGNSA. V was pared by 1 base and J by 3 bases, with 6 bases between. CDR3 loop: CASSLGTYTEAFF. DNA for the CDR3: TGTGCCAGCAGCTTAGGCACCTACACTGAAGCTTTCTTT.

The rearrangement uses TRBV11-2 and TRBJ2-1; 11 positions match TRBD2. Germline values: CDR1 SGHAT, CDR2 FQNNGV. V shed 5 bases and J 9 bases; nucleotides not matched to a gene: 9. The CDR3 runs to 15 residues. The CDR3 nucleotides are TGTGCCAGCAGCACCACTAGCGGGAGTGGAGTTGAGCAGTTCTTC. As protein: CASSTTSGSGVEQFF.

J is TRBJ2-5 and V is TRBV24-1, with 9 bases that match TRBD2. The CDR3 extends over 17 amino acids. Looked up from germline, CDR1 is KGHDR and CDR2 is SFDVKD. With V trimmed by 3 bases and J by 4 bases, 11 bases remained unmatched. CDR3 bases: TGTGCCACCAGTGATGGGGGTAGCGGGAGAAGTGGAGAGACCCAGTACTTC. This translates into CATSDGGSGRSGETQYF.

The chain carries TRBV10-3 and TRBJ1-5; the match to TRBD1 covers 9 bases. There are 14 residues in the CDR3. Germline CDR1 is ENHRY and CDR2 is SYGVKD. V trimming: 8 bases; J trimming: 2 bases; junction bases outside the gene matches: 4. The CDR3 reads CAIGGQGGNQPQHF. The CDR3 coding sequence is TGTGCCATCGGGGGACAGGGCGGCAATCAGCCCCAGCATTTT.

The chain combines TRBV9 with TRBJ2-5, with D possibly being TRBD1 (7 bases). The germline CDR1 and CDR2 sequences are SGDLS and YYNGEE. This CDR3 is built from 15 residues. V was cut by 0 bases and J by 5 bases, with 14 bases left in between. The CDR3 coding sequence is TGTGCCAGCAGCGTAGCAGGGGGGTGGACGGAGACCCAGTACTTC. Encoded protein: CASSVAGGWTETQYF.

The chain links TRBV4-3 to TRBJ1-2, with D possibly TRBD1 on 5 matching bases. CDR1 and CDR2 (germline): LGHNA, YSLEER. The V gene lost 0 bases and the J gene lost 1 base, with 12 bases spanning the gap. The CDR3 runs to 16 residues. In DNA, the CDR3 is TGCGCCAGCAGCCAAGAGGCCACAGGCAATAACTATGGCTACACCTTC. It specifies CASSQEATGNNYGYTF.